Each of the 8 T cell receptor beta chains below was sequenced from the same sample in a study of T and B cells in COVID-19 patients. From blood, roughly 220-550 ng of genomic DNA served as TRB template. Multiplex PCR with BIOMED2 TRB-A/B primer pools amplified TRB rearrangements. TCRdb called the multiplex PCR reads again in MiXCR, with one record for every CDR3 protein. Among roughly 5,100 distinct CDR3 sequences listed, roughly a fifth were seen once. Sequencing was done on a sample of blood. The receptors stem from a human donor with active COVID-19.

This clonotype occurred a few times. The chain is built from TRBV5-6 and TRBJ2-1, with D possibly TRBD1 on 6 matching bases. The CDR3 has 13 amino acids. The V and J ends lost 4 bases and 9 bases respectively, with 14 bases between them. Germline lookup yields CDR1 SGHDT and CDR2 YYEEEE. CDR3 protein: CASSEYRVSEQFF. CDR3 nucleotide sequence: TGTGCCAGCAGCGAGTACAGGGTTAGTGAGCAGTTCTTC. The full variable domain, with the rest looked up from reference TRBV5-6 and TRBJ2-1, is DAGVTQSPTHLIKTRGQQVTLRCSPKSGHDTVSWYQQALGQGPQFIFQYYEEEERQRGNFPDRFSGHQFPNYSSELNVNALLLGDSALYLCASSEYRVSEQFFGPGTRLTVL.

A single count supports this clonotype. The V gene is TRBV6-2 or TRBV6-3, the J gene TRBJ1-4; the D is unclear. The CDR3 runs 15 residues. Trimming cost V 5 bases and J 8 bases, with 18 bases left between them. Germline V gene lookup returns CDR1 MNHEY and CDR2 SVGEGT. DNA for the CDR3: TGTGCCAGCAGTGGCCCCGGGTCCAAGGGCGAAAAACTGTTTTTT. Amino acid sequence: CASSGPGSKGEKLFF.

This clonotype is categorized as medium-sized. The chain employs TRBV11-1 and TRBJ2-7; TRBD1 matches at 10 bases. V gave up 1 base and J gave up 4 bases; unmatched junction bases: 7. The CDR3 has 16 residues. Germline CDR1 and CDR2: SGHAT and FQDESV (reference sequence). The DNA for the CDR3 is TGTGCCAGCAGCTTAGGGACAGGGGGGAAGAATTACGAGCAGTACTTC. This codes for CASSLGTGGKNYEQYF. The variable domain in full, with the rest retrieved from reference TRBV11-1 and TRBJ2-7, is EAEVAQSPRYKITEKSQAVAFWCDPISGHATLYWYRQILGQGPELLVQFQDESVVDDSQLPKDRFSAERLKGVDSTLKIQPAELGDSAMYLCASSLGTGGKNYEQYFGPGTRLTVT.

The table lists this clonotype with a count of one. The J gene is TRBJ1-2, the V gene TRBV20-1, with D possibly TRBD1 on 5 matching bases. The CDR3 consists of 14 residues. The V gene lost 0 bases and the J gene lost 8 bases, with 16 bases spanning the gap. Germline V gene data show CDR1 as DFQATT and CDR2 as SNEGSKA (reference sequence). CDR3 in DNA: TGCAGTGCTAGAGATCTGGGGGGAACGGGAGGCTACACCTTC. It encodes CSARDLGGTGGYTF.

By share, this clonotype counts as medium-sized (0.01 to 0.1%). This chain links TRBV27 with TRBJ2-7; 7 bases line up with TRBD2. Germline V gene lookup returns CDR1 MNHEY and CDR2 SMNVEV (reference sequence). The junction had 8 bases not matched to a gene; V was cut back by 2 bases and J by 7 bases. The CDR3 totals 14 residues. The CDR3 bases are TGTGCCAGCAGTTTAAATTTAGCGGGCGGGGAGCAGTACTTC. This encodes CASSLNLAGGEQYF.

In its sample, this clonotype was seen a few times. V and J are TRBV4-2 and TRBJ2-1, with 9 bases that match TRBD2. Germline V gives CDR1 LGHNA, CDR2 YNFKEQ. The CDR3 runs to 15 residues. V was clipped by 6 bases and J by 9 bases; unmatched bases: 12. DNA of the CDR3: TGTGCCAGCAGGGTTAGCGGGAGAGGAGACCCTGAGCAGTTCTTC. This translates into CASRVSGRGDPEQFF.

DNA for the CDR3: TGCAGCGTCGGACAGGGGGCGGAGGAGCAGTACTTC. It yields the protein CSVGQGAEEQYF. V gene TRBV29-1 combines with J gene TRBJ2-7; 11 nucleotides line up with TRBD1. This CDR3 is 12 amino acids long. V gave up 6 bases and J gave up 7 bases; unmatched junction bases: 5. Germline V CDR1 and CDR2: SQVTM, ANQGSEA.

The chain joins TRBV4-3 to TRBJ2-2; possible D gene TRBD2, 5 bases. Looked up from germline, CDR1 is LGHNA and CDR2 is YSLEER. Trimming took off 4 bases at V and 4 bases at J, with 16 bases between the two ends. The CDR3 sequence is 16 residues long. The CDR3 spells CASSPWAASSTGELFF. CDR3 in DNA: TGCGCCAGCAGCCCCTGGGCAGCTAGCAGCACCGGGGAGCTGTTTTTT.